Included here is one T cell receptor (beta chain) sequence, with context. Its target is unknown. It was with 60 Vbeta and 13 Jbeta primers that the PCR ran. The data were produced by immunoSEQ multiplex PCR, yet TCRdb's version contains in-frame clones alone and is incomplete. In the table there are 270,000 or so clones, roughly 85% of which are singletons. This sample was taken from a study of cytomegalovirus exposure and HLA in healthy donors. Findings and limits, study-wide: A few CMV-associated chains proved CMV antigen-specific in vitro. Cytomegalovirus status was reportedly diagnosed by the classifier with high specificity and sensitivity.

The sequence was collected from a man aged 40-49 years in good health and CMV-seropositive. The sample was PBMCs.

The CDR3 spells CASSPGGRPTEAFF. In DNA form, the CDR3 reads TGTGCCAGCAGTCCCGGGGGGCGTCCCACTGAAGCTTTCTTT. This chain joins TRBV6-5 and TRBJ1-1, with a possible D match to TRBD1 (6 bases). The CDR3 consists of 14 residues. V was clipped by 5 bases and J by 4 bases, with 14 bases between them. Germline V lookup: CDR1 MNHEY, CDR2 SVGAGI.